This T cell receptor (beta chain) was recorded in a study of shared clonotypes between healthy human individuals (TCRdb year 2020). About the full investigation: A couple of women and a few men aged 18 to 49 years were included in the cohort. To increase sequencing depth and limit assay-specific biases, TCR repertoire library preparation and sequencing were carried out by different laboratories using diverse techniques. The study deeply sequenced blood TCR repertoires of about 5 healthy adults to estimate repertoire size and the extent of clonotype sharing between individuals. Leukapheresis yielded between about 0.85 and 10 billion PBMCs per donor. For each donor, CD4 naive and CD4 memory were each given three plates, CD8 naive was given two plates, and CD8 memory was given one plate. What the work shows at the level of the full study, not this receptor alone: The small number of donors limited the genetic and exposure-history diversity represented. Rarefaction of sorted-subset datasets indicated incomplete sequencing despite the large sequencing depth. Pairwise subsampling led to the expectation that sequencing depth would affect the degree of clonotype sharing among donors. Naive subsets generally had larger estimated clonotype richness than memory subsets did. Only blood was sampled, and tissue TCR repertoires likely differ from those in blood. Compared with non-shared clonotypes, clonotypes shared by all four sorted-subset donors had higher generation probabilities. Sharing across several donors was observed for around 5% of naive CD4, over 3% of naive CD8, about 2.3% of memory CD4, and roughly 0.43% of memory CD8 clonotypes.

V loses 4 bases of germline sequence and J loses 3 bases, and the interval between the two ends is 9 bases. The germline V gene yields SNHLY for CDR1 and FYNNEI for CDR2. Inclusive of the bounding cysteine and phenylalanine, the CDR3 is 13 residues long. Only the CDR3 DNA stays, 39 bases, in frame from base 1. The donors were healthy, HIV-negative adults who had no recently reported acute infections or vaccinations. Only Caucasian adults living in Nashville, Tennessee, USA were represented among the donors. Magnetic negative selection was used to enrich CD4+ T cells, after which naive cells were positively selected on CD45RA and the negative fraction became the memory subset. Blood was collected by leukapheresis, and PBMCs were isolated by Ficoll-Histopaque density gradient centrifugation and then cryopreserved in liquid nitrogen vapor phase. Purity and quantity of every magnetically sorted T cell population were checked by analytical flow cytometry. Genomic DNA was isolated from each sorted fraction and quantified by UV absorbance on a Nanodrop 2000c.

Using the deep immunoSEQ assay, TCR CDR3 regions were amplified from genomic DNA by multiplex PCR. Extracted genomic DNA from each cell subset was distributed evenly across all wells of several immunoSEQ 96-well plates, and each plate was treated as a replicate. Each replicate PCR for sorted subsets received roughly 0.2 ug genomic DNA, equal to about 29,000 T cell genomes. Purified libraries were measured with a Qubit 3.0 fluorometer, size-checked on a Bioanalyzer 2100, and measured again with the KAPA Library Quantification kit. Every immunoSEQ 96-well plate was sequenced on a separate single-read 150-cycle Illumina NextSeq 550 flow cell. The study's processing was this. Because only junctional sequences without quality scores were contained in the immunoSEQ output, filtering matching that applied to full-length reads could not be performed. Sequences were annotated with PyIR, a Python wrapper for IgBLAST v1.9, and V/J genes and CDR3 were assigned using IMGT germline references. Any read was removed if the V/J assignment was weak (E-value above 1e-6), the CDR3 was missing, or the read contained stop codons, out-of-frame junctions, or ambiguous translated residues. V3J clonotypes were defined as sequences sharing the same inferred V gene, J gene, and CDR3 amino acid sequence. To compute the percentage overlap between repertoires, the number of shared unique clonotypes was divided by the size of the smaller repertoire. Richness of each repertoire was evaluated using RTK rarefaction, the Chao1 estimator, and Recon v2.1 estimates of unobserved clonotypes. Generation probabilities for all TCRbeta clonotypes obtained by the gDNA method from a handful of donors were computed using OLGA. TCRdb took this table from immuneACCESS and kept in-frame rearrangements with V and J called. Such tables lack part of the clones; where checked against another copy, unresolved V genes explain under half of the gap, and the rest is unexplained. V and J calls plus clone size are reproduced from that table; the DNA served to infer D and trimming. Recorded for this sample are some 550,000 clones; around 97% of them occurred a single time. Roughly 0.05% of the sample is in the top ten clones.

As concerns this clone: Its binding antigen is unknown. Base qualities were left out, and no much larger clone turns up one base away.

The sequence joins TRBV2 to TRBJ1-1, and TRBD1 may be the D gene, going by 5 matching bases. The TCR comes from a woman in her twenties or thirties in good health. The sample was naive CD4+ T cells sorted from blood. The sample's cell subset or site label is to be understood as: CD45RA+ positively selected. The CDR3 protein is CASSVVGDTEAFF. The DNA is as follows: TGTGCCAGCAGTGTGGTGGGGGACACTGAAGCTTTCTTT.